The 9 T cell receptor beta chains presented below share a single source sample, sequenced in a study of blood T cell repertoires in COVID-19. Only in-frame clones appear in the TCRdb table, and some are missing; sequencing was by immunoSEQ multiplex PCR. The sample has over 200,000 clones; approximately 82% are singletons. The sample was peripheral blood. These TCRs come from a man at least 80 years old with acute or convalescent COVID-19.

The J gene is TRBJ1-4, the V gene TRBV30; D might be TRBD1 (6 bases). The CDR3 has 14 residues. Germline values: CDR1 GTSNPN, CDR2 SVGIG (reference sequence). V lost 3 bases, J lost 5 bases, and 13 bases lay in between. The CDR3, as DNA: TGTGCCTGGAGCCTTGACAGGAGGAATGAAAAACTGTTTTTT. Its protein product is CAWSLDRRNEKLFF.

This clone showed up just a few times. CDR3 bases: TGTGCCAGCAGTCTCCGGGACAGGGATGGCTACACCTTC. Translating gives CASSLRDRDGYTF. This chain joins TRBV27 and TRBJ1-2; 9 bases map to TRBD1. This CDR3 is 13 amino acids long. Trimming at V came to 5 bases and at J to 6 bases, leaving 4 bases not matched to a gene. The germline V gene has CDR1 MNHEY and CDR2 SMNVEV (reference sequence).

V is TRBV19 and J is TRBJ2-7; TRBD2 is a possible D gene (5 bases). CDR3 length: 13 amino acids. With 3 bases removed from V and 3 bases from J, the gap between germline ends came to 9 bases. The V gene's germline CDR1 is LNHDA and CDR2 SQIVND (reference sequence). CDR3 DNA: TGTGCCAGTAGTATCGGACTGAACTACGAGCAGTACTTC. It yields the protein CASSIGLNYEQYF.

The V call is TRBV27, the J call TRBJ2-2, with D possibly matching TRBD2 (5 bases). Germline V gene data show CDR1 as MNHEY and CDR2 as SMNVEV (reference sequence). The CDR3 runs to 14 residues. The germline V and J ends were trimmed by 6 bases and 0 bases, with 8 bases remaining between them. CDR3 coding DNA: TGTGCCAGCAGAGCCGGGACGAACACCGGGGAGCTGTTTTTT. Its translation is CASRAGTNTGELFF.

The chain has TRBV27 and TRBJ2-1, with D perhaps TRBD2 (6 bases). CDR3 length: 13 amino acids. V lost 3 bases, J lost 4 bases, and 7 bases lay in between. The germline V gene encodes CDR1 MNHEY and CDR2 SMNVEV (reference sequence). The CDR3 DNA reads TGTGCCAGCAGTTTCAGCGGGTACAATGAGCAGTTCTTC. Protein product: CASSFSGYNEQFF.

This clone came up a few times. CDR3 coding DNA: TGTGCCAGCGGGGGAGCGGGAGTCGCCGGGGAGCTGTTTTTT. Encoded protein: CASGGAGVAGELFF. The J gene is TRBJ2-2, the V gene TRBV11-2; 8 nucleotides agree with TRBD2. Trimming cost V 8 bases and J 6 bases; bases outside gene matches: 8. There are 14 residues in the CDR3. The germline V gene has CDR1 SGHAT and CDR2 FQNNGV.

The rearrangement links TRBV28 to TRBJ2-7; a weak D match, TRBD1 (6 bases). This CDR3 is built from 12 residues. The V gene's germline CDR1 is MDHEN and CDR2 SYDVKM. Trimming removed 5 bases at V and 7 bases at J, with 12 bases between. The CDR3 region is CASSGGRWEQYF. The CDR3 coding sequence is TGTGCCAGCAGTGGGGGCCGGTGGGAGCAGTACTTC. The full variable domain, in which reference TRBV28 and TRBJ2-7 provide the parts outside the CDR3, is DVKVTQSSRYLVKRTGEKVFLECVQDMDHENMFWYRQDPGLGLRLIYFSYDVKMKEKGDIPEGYSVSREKKERFSLILESASTNQTSMYLCASSGGRWEQYFGPGTRLTVT.

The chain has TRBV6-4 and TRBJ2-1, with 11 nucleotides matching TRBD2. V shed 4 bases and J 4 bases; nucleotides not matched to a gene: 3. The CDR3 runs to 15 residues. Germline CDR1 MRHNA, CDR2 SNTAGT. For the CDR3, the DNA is TGTGCCAGCAGTGGACTAGCGGGACCGTACAATGAGCAGTTCTTC. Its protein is CASSGLAGPYNEQFF.

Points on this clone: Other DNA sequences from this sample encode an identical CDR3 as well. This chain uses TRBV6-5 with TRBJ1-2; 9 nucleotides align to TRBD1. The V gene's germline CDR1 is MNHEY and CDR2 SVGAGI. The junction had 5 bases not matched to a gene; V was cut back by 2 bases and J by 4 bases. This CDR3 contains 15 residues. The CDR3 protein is CASSYGQGPGYGYTF. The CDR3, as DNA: TGTGCCAGCAGTTACGGACAGGGGCCCGGCTATGGCTACACCTTC.